This T cell receptor (beta chain) was profiled in a study of post-analysis software for immune sequencing data. Study-level information: The cohort encompassed relapsing-remitting, secondary progressive and progressive-relapsing multiple sclerosis disease courses. General study findings and limits: Significantly lower normalized Chao1 diversity was seen in multiple sclerosis patients than in controls. With F measure, samples from one preparation batch clustered together strongly. Among a handful of TRBV segments more frequent in patients than controls were TRBV5-6, TRBV5-1 and TRBV20-1.

This clonotype was found a few times. As yet, its antigen is unknown. V lost 2 bases and J lost 2; bases outside the gene matches: 4. CDR1 and CDR2 from the germline V gene are MNHEY and SVGAGI. CDR3 size: 16 residues. Unique molecular identifiers were built into the TCR beta cDNA libraries. With roughly 1 to 10 million T cells as the source, hundreds of thousands of cDNA molecules resulted. Using its own MiXCR run on the PCR reads, TCRdb lists one record per CDR3 protein. Of about 820,000 distinct CDR3 sequences in the sample, approximately 53% were seen once. The sequenced sample consisted of blood. This sequence originates from a girl aged 10 to 17 with multiple sclerosis. This rearrangement joins TRBV6-5 to TRBJ2-7; the match to TRBD2 covers 12 bases. The CDR3 nucleotides read TGTGCCAGCAGTTACGGGCTAGCGGGGGGGCCCTACGAGCAGTACTTC. It codes for CASSYGLAGGPYEQYF.